The TCR beta chain described here comes from a study of T cell responses to AZD1222 COVID-19 vaccine. The CDR3 runs 16 residues. Germline CDR1 reads MNHEY; CDR2 reads SVGEGT. Trimming took 2 bases from V and 0 from J, leaving 13 bases between them. Points on this clone: Its specificity is not known.

Whole-study findings and limits: Repertoires were obtained solely post-peak T cell response. Unmutated variant regions reportedly attract nearly half of all spike-specific TCRs. Spike-specific TCR breadth rose after two AZD1222 doses, and depth rose as well. Females outnumbered males among donors, who were mostly white British; clonal diversity was possibly underestimated.

Sequencing used immunoSEQ multiplex PCR; TCRdb keeps in-frame clones, though not all of them. This table holds approximately 190,000 clones, approximately 91% found once. This TCR was recovered from an adult in good health. The source material was peripheral blood, sampled on day 0 of AZD1222 vaccination. The rearrangement joins TRBV6-2 or TRBV6-3 to TRBJ1-1, with D possibly TRBD1 on 6 matching bases. This CDR3 is CASSYSQGTVNTEAFF. The CDR3 DNA reads TGTGCCAGCAGTTACAGCCAGGGGACGGTGAACACTGAAGCTTTCTTT.